This T cell receptor (beta chain) was sequenced during a study of T cell responses to AZD1222 COVID-19 vaccine. Study-level information: Pooling covered second doses at about 4 or about 12 weeks. Study-level points and caveats: At study baseline, merely about 6 AZD1222 recipients were seropositive. Nearly half of spike-specific TCRs reportedly target unmutated variant regions. An increase in Spike-specific TCR breadth and depth was observed after two AZD1222 doses.

Assay used: immunoSEQ multiplex PCR; TCRdb lists only in-frame clones, some missing. The sample carries more than 100,000 clones, roughly 87% recorded once. Note on this clone: The target antigen is unknown.

Germline V gene lookup returns CDR1 MNHEY and CDR2 SVGAGI. The CDR3 contains 13 residues. V dropped 4 bases and J dropped 6; count of bases not matched to a gene: 1. This specimen consisted of peripheral blood, obtained on day 0 of AZD1222 vaccination. The V gene is TRBV6-5, the J gene TRBJ2-1; 9 nucleotides match TRBD1. The sequence was obtained from an adult in good health. The CDR3 reads CASSWDRVNEQFF. For the CDR3, the DNA is TGTGCCAGCAGTTGGGACAGGGTCAATGAGCAGTTCTTC.